Each of the 13 T cell receptor beta chains below was sequenced from the same sample in a study of regulatory T cells in long-lasting Graves disease. Time point of the sample: persistent/refractory GD, antithyroid drugs over 5 years with positive TRAb. PBMC RNA was the source of the TCR library. HTBI primers from iRepertoire and Arm-PCR of CDR3 regions yielded the TCR beta libraries. TCRdb re-called the multiplex PCR reads with MiXCR, one entry per CDR3 protein. This sample has around 500,000 distinct CDR3 sequences, with roughly 20% found just once. Source: peripheral blood mononuclear cells (PBMCs), taken when the disease was refractory, from a patient treated with antithyroid drugs. All receptors derive from a female donor with Graves disease.

The sample holds many counts of this clonotype. As DNA, the CDR3 is TGTGCCAGCAGTGACCGTAGGAGGGGTTGGGATTCACCCCTCCACTTT. This translates into CASSDRRRGWDSPLHF. This sequence joins TRBV25-1 and TRBJ1-6; D is perhaps TRBD1 (5 bases). Deletions cut 3 bases from V and 8 bases from J, with 17 bases between. From germline, CDR1 is MGHDK and CDR2 SYGVNS. The CDR3 spans 16 residues. Filled out from reference TRBV25-1 and TRBJ1-6, the complete variable domain reads EADIYQTPRYLVIGTGKKITLECSQTMGHDKMYWYQQDPGMELHLIHYSYGVNSTEKGDLSSESTVSRIRTEHFPLTLESARPSHTSQYLCASSDRRRGWDSPLHFGNGTRLTVT.

This clonotype was counted only a few times. This chain uses TRBV5-1 with TRBJ2-7; TRBD1 agrees at 9 bases. This CDR3 region has 14 residues. The V segment lost 4 bases and the J segment 0 bases; nucleotides outside the gene matches: 2. Germline CDR1 reads SGHRS; CDR2 reads YFSETQ. The CDR3 region is CASSAGQGSYEQYF. The CDR3 nucleotides are TGCGCCAGCAGCGCGGGACAGGGCTCCTACGAGCAGTACTTC.

This chain links TRBV19 with TRBJ1-5; no clear D gene. Germline-derived CDR1 and CDR2 are LNHDA and SQIVND (reference sequence). This CDR3 has 15 amino acids. Trimming shortened V by 3 bases and J by 2 bases, and 11 bases separated the two germline ends. CDR3 protein: CASSILGVGNQPQHF. The CDR3 DNA reads as TGTGCCAGTAGTATTTTGGGTGTGGGCAATCAGCCCCAGCATTTT.

A single count supports this clonotype. This chain joins TRBV29-1 and TRBJ2-3; D not resolved. CDR3 length equals 12 residues. Trimming pared 4 bases from V and 1 base from J, leaving 6 bases between. Germline CDR1 is SQVTM and CDR2 is ANQGSEA. This CDR3 is CSVVSGTDTQYF. The CDR3 DNA is TGCAGCGTTGTCAGCGGCACAGATACGCAGTATTTT.

The chain links TRBV4-1 to TRBJ2-2; D assignment may be TRBD1 or TRBD2 (5 bases each). The CDR3 length is 16 residues. Germline V CDR1 and CDR2: MGHRA, YSYEKL. V lost 0 bases, J lost 4 bases, and 12 bases lay in between. CDR3 DNA sequence: TGCGCCAGCAGCCAAGATGGGGGTGGTGGCACCGGGGAGCTGTTTTTT. Its protein product is CASSQDGGGGTGELFF.

This clonotype was recorded many times. The gene calls are TRBV27 and TRBJ1-1, with 9 bases fitting TRBD1. CDR3 length equals 12 residues. Germline lookup yields CDR1 MNHEY and CDR2 SMNVEV (reference sequence). V was clipped by 7 bases and J by 7 bases; unmatched bases: 4. CDR3 nucleotides: TGTGCCAGCAAACAGGGACAGGGTGAAGCTTTCTTT. Encoded protein: CASKQGQGEAFF.

The CDR3 here is CASSLKAYNRDRGGEAFF. The CDR3, as DNA: TGTGCCAGCAGCTTAAAGGCGTACAACCGGGACAGGGGTGGTGAAGCTTTCTTT. V usage is TRBV7-3 and J usage is TRBJ1-1; the match to TRBD1 covers 10 bases. CDR1 is SGHTA and CDR2 is FQGTGA in the germline V gene. The V segment lost 1 base and the J segment 7 bases; nucleotides outside the gene matches: 15. The CDR3 spans 18 residues.

This clonotype was detected ten times or more. CDR3 sequence: CASSFQGATYGYTF. In DNA form, the CDR3 reads TGTGCCAGCAGCTTTCAGGGGGCAACCTATGGCTACACCTTC. V is TRBV7-2 and J is TRBJ1-2; 8 nucleotides line up with TRBD1. The germline gives CDR1 SGHTA, CDR2 FQGNSA. J gave up 4 bases and V 3 bases, and 4 bases lay outside the gene matches. The CDR3 runs 14 residues. The entire variable domain, with the rest obtained from reference TRBV7-2 and TRBJ1-2, is as follows: GAGVSQSPSNKVTEKGKDVELRCDPISGHTALYWYRQSLGQGLEFLIYFQGNSAPDKSGLPSDRFSAERTGGSVSTLTIQRTQQEDSAVYLCASSFQGATYGYTFGSGTRLTVV.

The rearrangement joins TRBV19 to TRBJ2-7; D is uncertain. The CDR3 is made up of 13 amino acids. Trimming took off 6 bases at V and 0 bases at J, with 9 bases between the two ends. The V gene's germline CDR1 is LNHDA and CDR2 SQIVND (reference sequence). The DNA for the CDR3 is TGTGCCAGTAGGGGTTCAGCCTCCTACGAGCAGTACTTC. Protein: CASRGSASYEQYF.

The V gene is TRBV2, the J gene TRBJ1-1, with D maybe TRBD1 (6 bases). Germline values: CDR1 SNHLY, CDR2 FYNNEI. The CDR3 contains 14 residues. Trimming took off 7 bases at V and 5 bases at J, with 17 bases between the two ends. CDR3 sequence (DNA): TGTGCCAGCAATACACAGGGAGGTAGGACTGAAGCTTTCTTT. Its protein product is CASNTQGGRTEAFF. Full variable domain (remainder filled in from reference TRBV2 and TRBJ1-1): EPEVTQTPSHQVTQMGQEVILRCVPISNHLYFYWYRQILGQKVEFLVSFYNNEISEKSEIFDDQFSVERPDGSNFTLKIRSTKLEDSAMYFCASNTQGGRTEAFFGQGTRLTVV.

This clonotype was seen only a few times. This rearrangement joins TRBV6-2 or TRBV6-3 to TRBJ2-7, with 8 nucleotides matching TRBD2. Germline values: CDR1 MNHEY, CDR2 SVGEGT. V lost 2 bases and J lost 5; bases outside the gene matches: 8. CDR3 length: 15 amino acids. The CDR3: CASSYPREGVNEQYF. CDR3 nucleotides: TGTGCCAGCAGTTACCCCCGGGAGGGCGTCAACGAGCAGTACTTC.

The chain combines TRBV4-2 with TRBJ2-7, with TRBD2 matching 7 bases. Per the germline V gene, CDR1 is LGHNA and CDR2 is YNFKEQ. V trimming: 0 bases; J trimming: 4 bases; junction bases outside the gene matches: 6. The CDR3 length is 15 residues. Here the CDR3 reads CASSQEGVSGYEQYF. As DNA, the CDR3 is TGTGCCAGCAGCCAAGAAGGGGTTAGCGGGTACGAGCAGTACTTC.

This chain joins TRBV4-1 and TRBJ2-2, with 8 nucleotides matching TRBD2. The CDR3 totals 16 residues. V was pared by 2 bases and J by 4 bases, with 6 bases of the junction left unmatched. Germline lookup yields CDR1 MGHRA and CDR2 YSYEKL. The CDR3 nucleotides read TGCGCCAGCAGCCAATGGGCGGGAGGAGGCACCGGGGAGCTGTTTTTT. Translation: CASSQWAGGGTGELFF.